Shown below are 25 T cell receptor beta chains from a single sample sequenced in a study of breast tumors, draining lymph nodes, adjacent tissues. TCRdb analysed the multiplex PCR reads with MiXCR anew, one entry per CDR3 protein. The data show 150,000 to 200,000 distinct CDR3 sequences, 25% to 40% seen once. Breast cancer patients provided tissue from their axillary draining lymph nodes. The sample comprised axillary lymph node tissue. Source of these receptors: a female donor with breast cancer. Some clones in this sample may be carry-over from other donors' samples.

This clonotype was seen repeatedly, ten times or more. An end of the junction does not agree with germline; a read error may underlie this. This chain connects TRBV7-7 to TRBJ2-2; no clear D gene. Germline V CDR1 and CDR2: SSHAT, FNYEAQ (reference sequence). The CDR3 contains 14 residues. CDR3 sequence (DNA): TGTGCTAGCAGCTTATACGGCAGCACCGGGGAGCTGTTTTTT. Protein sequence: CASSLYGSTGELFF.

This clonotype appeared many times. The J gene is TRBJ2-1, the V gene TRBV7-3; 8 bases are shared with TRBD1. The CDR3 is 15 residues long. V was clipped by 2 bases and J by 4 bases; unmatched bases: 4. Germline V CDR1 and CDR2: SGHTA, FQGTGA. The CDR3 DNA reads TGTGCCAGCAGCTTAGGACAGGGAACTTACAATGAGCAGTTCTTC. This gives the protein CASSLGQGTYNEQFF.

Comment on this clonotype: At one of its ends the junction is not consistent with the germline gene, which may arise from a read error. V and J are TRBV20-1 and TRBJ2-1, with D possibly TRBD2 on 5 matching bases. Germline values: CDR1 DFQATT, CDR2 SNEGSKA (reference sequence). The CDR3 runs to 14 residues. The CDR3 sequence: CSAHPSPGRNEQLF. CDR3 nucleotide sequence: TGCAGTGCTCATCCTAGCCCCGGACGCAATGAGCAGCTCTTC.

The V call is TRBV29-1, the J call TRBJ1-4, with 8 bases identical to TRBD1. In germline, CDR1 is SQVTM, CDR2 ANQGSEA. The V and J ends lost 6 bases and 4 bases, in that order; junction bases with no gene match: 4. This CDR3 contains 13 residues. The CDR3 nucleotides read TGCAGCGTGGGGGACAGGAATAATGAAAAACTGTTTTTT. It codes for CSVGDRNNEKLFF.

This clonotype came up once. This chain uses TRBV5-4 with TRBJ2-7; 7 nucleotides agree with TRBD2. V dropped 1 base and J dropped 7; count of bases not matched to a gene: 2. CDR1 SGHNT and CDR2 YYREEE come from the germline V gene (reference sequence). The CDR3 is 12 amino acids. CDR3 in DNA: TGTGCCAGCAGCTTGTTGGGGGGGGAGCAGTACTTC. It codes for CASSLLGGEQYF.

The chain recombines TRBV7-9 with TRBJ2-3, with TRBD2 identical over 14 bases. V lost 10 bases and J lost 4; bases outside the gene matches: 1. Germline V gives CDR1 SEHNR, CDR2 FQNEAQ (reference sequence). The CDR3 totals 13 residues. This CDR3 reads CATGLAGADTQYF. In nucleotides, the CDR3 is TGTGCCACGGGACTAGCGGGAGCAGATACGCAGTATTTT.

This clonotype was counted many times. The gene calls are TRBV15 and TRBJ1-4; D is uncertain. Trimming removed 1 base at V and 7 bases at J, with 10 bases between. Germline assignment: CDR1 LNHNV and CDR2 YYDKDF (reference sequence). This CDR3 has 14 residues. The CDR3 region has the DNA TGTGCCACCAGCAGAGTTGGCCCGAGTGAAAAACTGTTTTTT. Translation: CATSRVGPSEKLFF.

This clonotype occurred many times. The chain joins TRBV5-1 to TRBJ2-7; 9 nucleotides agree with TRBD2. J lost 6 bases, V lost 2 bases, and 6 bases had no gene match. Germline CDR1 is SGHRS and CDR2 is YFSETQ. The CDR3 covers 14 residues. This CDR3 is CASSLVAGDGEQYF. The CDR3, as DNA: TGCGCCAGCAGCTTAGTAGCGGGGGACGGCGAGCAGTACTTC. Together with reference TRBV5-1 and TRBJ2-7, the CDR3 gives the full variable domain: KAGVTQTPRYLIKTRGQQVTLSCSPISGHRSVSWYQQTPGQGLQFLFEYFSETQRNKGNFPGRFSGRQFSNSRSEMNVSTLELGDSALYLCASSLVAGDGEQYFGPGTRLTVT.

In its sample, this clonotype was seen a few times. A read error may be the cause here, since a much bigger clone is one base away. The chain carries TRBV5-8 and TRBJ2-7, with a weak D call TRBD1 (6 bases). The CDR3 sequence is 13 residues long. Germline V gives CDR1 SGHTS, CDR2 YDEGEE. V was clipped by 0 bases and J by 6 bases, with 10 bases between them. The CDR3 here is CASSLGDTREQYF. As DNA, the CDR3 is TGTGCCAGCAGCTTGGGGGACACGCGCGAGCAGTACTTC.

The table lists this clonotype with many counts. This chain links TRBV20-1 with TRBJ2-5; TRBD2 aligns across 9 bases. With 6 bases clipped from V and 4 bases from J, the junction kept 9 bases outside the gene matches. Germline V lookup: CDR1 DFQATT, CDR2 SNEGSKA (reference sequence). The CDR3 loop spans 14 amino acids. CDR3 region: CSAASGKTGETQYF. The CDR3, as DNA: TGCAGTGCGGCTAGCGGGAAGACTGGAGAGACCCAGTACTTC.

This clonotype was seen at least ten times. The rearrangement uses TRBV7-9 and TRBJ1-2; D gene unclear. This CDR3 region has 12 residues. CDR1 and CDR2 from the germline V gene are SEHNR and FQNEAQ (reference sequence). Trimming shortened V by 5 bases and J by 3 bases, and 7 bases separated the two germline ends. As DNA, the CDR3 is TGTGCCAGCAGCACCAGCTACTATGGCTACACCTTC. Translated: CASSTSYYGYTF. Full variable domain (remainder filled in from reference TRBV7-9 and TRBJ1-2): DTGVSQNPRHKITKRGQNVTFRCDPISEHNRLYWYRQTLGQGPEFLTYFQNEAQLEKSRLLSDRFSAERPKGSFSTLEIQRTEQGDSAMYLCASSTSYYGYTFGSGTRLTVV.

This clonotype has ten or more counts. The chain combines TRBV19 with TRBJ1-4, with 7 bases aligning to TRBD1. Germline CDR1 is LNHDA and CDR2 is SQIVND (reference sequence). J lost 7 bases, V lost 6 bases, and 11 bases had no gene match. CDR3 length: 15 residues. The CDR3 DNA sequence: TGTGCCAGTAGGGGACAGTACCTACGGGGTGAAAAACTGTTTTTT. As protein: CASRGQYLRGEKLFF.

There are many counts of this clonotype. The chain employs TRBV7-3 and TRBJ2-1; 10 bases are a match to TRBD2. The length of the CDR3 is 15 residues. The V gene end was trimmed by 2 bases and the J gene end by 3 bases; junction bases not matched to a gene: 1. Germline V gene sequence: CDR1 SGHTA, CDR2 FQGTGA. In DNA form, the CDR3 reads TGTGCCAGCAGCTTAGGGACTAGCGACTACAATGAGCAGTTCTTC. Its translation: CASSLGTSDYNEQFF.

The V and J genes are TRBV20-1 and TRBJ2-3; 11 bases are a match to TRBD2. Per the germline V gene, CDR1 is DFQATT and CDR2 is SNEGSKA (reference sequence). The CDR3 consists of 17 residues. Trimming at V came to 8 bases and at J to 0 bases, leaving 13 bases not matched to a gene. The chain's CDR3 is CSTGRTGTSGSTDTQYF. Here the CDR3 DNA reads TGCAGTACTGGCAGAACCGGGACTAGCGGTAGCACAGATACGCAGTATTTT.

With regard to this clonotype: At one of its ends the junction is not consistent with the germline gene, which may arise from a read error. The chain recombines TRBV19 with TRBJ2-5, with D tentatively TRBD2 (5 bases). From germline, CDR1 is LNHDA and CDR2 SQIVND (reference sequence). The CDR3 has 15 residues. In DNA form, the CDR3 reads TGTACCAGCCACCGGTGGGGAGCGTACCAAGAGACCCAGTACTTC. This sequence encodes CTSHRWGAYQETQYF.

The chain couples TRBV19 to TRBJ2-6, with 7 bases matching TRBD1. The germline CDR1 and CDR2 sequences are LNHDA and SQIVND (reference sequence). CDR3 size: 17 residues. V trimming: 8 bases; J trimming: 0 bases; junction bases outside the gene matches: 10. The CDR3 DNA reads as TGTGCCAGTTCGCAAAGGGGGCTAAGCTCTGGGGCCAACGTCCTGACTTTC. It yields the protein CASSQRGLSSGANVLTF.

About this clonotype: A much more abundant neighbour one base away suggests this may be a read error. The chain joins TRBV6-2 or TRBV6-3 to TRBJ1-2; the D is unclear. V lost 5 bases and J 0 bases, leaving 16 bases between the germline ends. There are 16 residues in the CDR3. Per germline, CDR1 MNHEY and CDR2 SVGEGT. Here the CDR3 DNA reads TGTGCCAGCAGTCTCCCCTCAAAGGGTGCTAACTATGGCTACACCTTC. This encodes CASSLPSKGANYGYTF.

In this sample, this clonotype turned up many times. The genes are TRBV19 and TRBJ1-5, with 8 positions matching TRBD1. This CDR3 comprises 17 residues. CDR1 is LNHDA and CDR2 is SQIVND in the germline V gene (reference sequence). Trimming cost V 3 bases and J 0 bases; bases outside gene matches: 7. CDR3 amino acids: CASSMAGGAYSNQPQHF. The CDR3 nucleotides are TGTGCCAGTAGTATGGCAGGGGGCGCCTATAGCAATCAGCCCCAGCATTTT. Full variable domain (outside the CDR3, taken from reference TRBV19 and TRBJ1-5): DGGITQSPKYLFRKEGQNVTLSCEQNLNHDAMYWYRQDPGQGLRLIYYSQIVNDFQKGDIAEGYSVSREKKESFPLTVTSAQKNPTAFYLCASSMAGGAYSNQPQHFGDGTRLSIL.

The CDR3 is CASSDGGTGGYEQYF. The CDR3 DNA reads TGCGCCAGCAGTGATGGGGGGACAGGGGGCTACGAGCAGTACTTC. V and J are TRBV10-1 and TRBJ2-7; 11 nucleotides match TRBD1. Germline assignment: CDR1 WNHNN and CDR2 SYGVQD (reference sequence). With 3 bases clipped from V and 3 bases from J, the junction kept 4 bases outside the gene matches. The CDR3 spans 15 residues.

The rearrangement joins TRBV29-1 to TRBJ1-2; 7 bases match TRBD1. This CDR3 is 15 amino acids long. V dropped 7 bases and J dropped 3; count of bases not matched to a gene: 14. Looked up from germline, CDR1 is SQVTM and CDR2 is ANQGSEA. CDR3 in DNA: TGCAGCGCCACCAGCAGAGACAGGGCTGACTATGGCTACACCTTC. This translates into CSATSRDRADYGYTF. Full variable domain (remainder filled in from reference TRBV29-1 and TRBJ1-2): SAVISQKPSRDICQRGTSLTIQCQVDSQVTMMFWYRQQPGQSLTLIATANQGSEATYESGFVIDKFPISRPNLTFSTLTVSNMSPEDSSIYLCSATSRDRADYGYTFGSGTRLTVV.

The chain links TRBV20-1 to TRBJ1-6; tentatively, D is TRBD1 (5 bases). Germline CDR1 and CDR2: DFQATT and SNEGSKA (reference sequence). The CDR3 has 15 amino acids. V dropped 0 bases and J dropped 7 bases, with 13 bases sitting between them. The CDR3 DNA is TGCAGTGCTAGAGATATCGGGACGGTCAATTCACCCCTCCACTTT. Its protein is CSARDIGTVNSPLHF.

A remark on this clonotype: Mismatch with germline at one junction end may stem from a read error. The chain has TRBV20-1 and TRBJ2-5, with D hard to call. CDR3 length equals 13 residues. Germline values: CDR1 DFQATT, CDR2 SNEGSKA (reference sequence). DNA of the CDR3: TGCAGCGCTAGAGATTGGCAGTTGGAGAACCAGTACTTC. This encodes CSARDWQLENQYF.

The chain joins TRBV5-1 to TRBJ1-2; 12 nucleotides align to TRBD1. The germline V gene encodes CDR1 SGHRS and CDR2 YFSETQ. Losses at the gene ends were 0 bases for V and 8 bases for J; bases not matched to a gene: 14. This CDR3 is built from 18 residues. CDR3 in DNA: TGCGCCAGCAGCTTGGAAGTCCTTGGGACAGGGGGCCAGGGCGGCTACACCTTC. Its protein is CASSLEVLGTGGQGGYTF.

The gene calls are TRBV5-8 and TRBJ2-3; TRBD2 matches at 7 bases. The CDR3 sequence is 15 residues long. Unmatched junction bases numbered 11, after V lost 4 bases and J lost 6 bases. The germline gives CDR1 SGHTS, CDR2 YDEGEE. DNA for the CDR3: TGTGCCAGCAGCCTGAACAGCGGGGCCCGGGATACGCAGTATTTT. As protein: CASSLNSGARDTQYF.

At least ten counts were recorded for this clonotype. The V and J genes are TRBV7-9 and TRBJ1-2, with TRBD1 identical over 11 bases. The V segment lost 5 bases and the J segment 8 bases; nucleotides outside the gene matches: 13. CDR1 is SEHNR and CDR2 is FQNEAQ in the germline V gene (reference sequence). CDR3 size: 16 residues. This CDR3 reads CASSPERTGGLWGYTF. The DNA of the CDR3 is TGTGCCAGCAGCCCCGAGAGGACAGGGGGCCTTTGGGGCTACACCTTC.